This TCR beta chain was retrieved from a study of shared clonotypes between healthy human individuals. Study-level results: Sampling used blood alone; tissue repertoires probably differ. The generation probabilities recorded for non-shared clonotypes fell below those of clonotypes shared by all four donors.

Naive CD8 cells lacked CD45RO, underwent positive selection for CCR7 and left out terminally differentiated effector memory CD45RA+ cells. The study drew all its donors from Caucasian adults living in Nashville, Tennessee. As concerns this clone: No antigen is known for it. Additional DNA sequences in this sample encode the identical CDR3.

The CDR3 totals 12 residues. Trimming removed 1 base from V and 4 bases from J, with 5 bases in between. Germline values: CDR1 SEHNR, CDR2 FQNEAQ (reference sequence). Authors' analysis steps: Filtering differed, since immunoSEQ gave only junction sequences and no quality scores. Assay: immunoSEQ multiplex PCR; the TCRdb copy retains only in-frame clones and omits some. The V and J calls and the clone size are those of that table, but D and trimming were determined from the DNA. The table lists fewer than 1 million clones, about 97% of them singletons, with about 0.25% in the top ten. J is TRBJ2-7 and V is TRBV7-9; D is undetermined. Sequencing input: naive CD8+ T cells sorted from blood. The clonotype comes from a man younger than 45 in good health. The CDR3 sequence is CASSLESYEQYF. As DNA, the CDR3 is TGTGCCAGCAGCTTAGAGTCATACGAGCAGTACTTC.